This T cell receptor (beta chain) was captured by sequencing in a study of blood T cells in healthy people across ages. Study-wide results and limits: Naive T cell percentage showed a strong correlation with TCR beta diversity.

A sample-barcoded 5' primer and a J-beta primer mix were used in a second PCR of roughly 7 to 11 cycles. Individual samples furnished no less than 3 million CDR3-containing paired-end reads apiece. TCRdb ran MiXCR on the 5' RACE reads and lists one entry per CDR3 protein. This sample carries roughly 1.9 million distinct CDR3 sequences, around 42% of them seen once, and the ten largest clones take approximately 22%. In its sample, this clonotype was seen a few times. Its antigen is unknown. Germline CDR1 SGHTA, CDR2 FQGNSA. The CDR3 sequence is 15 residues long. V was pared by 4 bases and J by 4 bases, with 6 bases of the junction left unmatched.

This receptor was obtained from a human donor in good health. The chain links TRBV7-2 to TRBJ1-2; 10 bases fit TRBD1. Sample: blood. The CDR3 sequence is CASSYLTGGRYGYTF. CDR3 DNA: TGTGCCAGCAGCTATTTGACAGGGGGCCGCTATGGCTACACCTTC. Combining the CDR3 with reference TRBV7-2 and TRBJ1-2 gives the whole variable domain GAGVSQSPSNKVTEKGKDVELRCDPISGHTALYWYRQSLGQGLEFLIYFQGNSAPDKSGLPSDRFSAERTGGSVSTLTIQRTQQEDSAVYLCASSYLTGGRYGYTFGSGTRLTVV.